The 13 T cell receptor beta chains presented below share a single source sample, sequenced in a study of control samples from healthy donors and cancer patients. Libraries were prepared by immunoSEQ multiplex PCR; TCRdb keeps only in-frame clonotypes and omits some of them. This sample carries about 130,000 clones, 90% of them seen once, and the ten largest clones take 2% to 3%. Sequenced material: blood. These receptors were obtained from a man aged 35 to 55 in good health.

CDR3 DNA: TGTGCCAGTAGTATTTGGGGTTCCCTAGCGGGGAATAATGAGCAGTTCTTC. It specifies CASSIWGSLAGNNEQFF. V gene TRBV19 combines with J gene TRBJ2-1; 9 bases are a match to TRBD2. CDR3 length: 17 residues. The V gene end was trimmed by 3 bases and the J gene end by 7 bases; junction bases not matched to a gene: 13. The germline gives CDR1 LNHDA, CDR2 SQIVND (reference sequence).

The V gene is TRBV14, the J gene TRBJ1-2; no firm D call. Trimming left V 0 bases short and J 8 bases short, with 13 bases between. CDR1 and CDR2 from the germline V gene are SGHDN and FVKESK. The CDR3 is made up of 14 amino acids. The CDR3 spells CASSQDPGPGGYTF. In DNA form, the CDR3 reads TGTGCCAGCAGCCAAGATCCCGGGCCCGGGGGCTACACCTTC.

The V and J genes are TRBV7-9 and TRBJ2-7; the D gene is possibly TRBD2 (5 bases). The CDR3 runs to 15 residues. Germline CDR1 is SEHNR and CDR2 is FQNEAQ (reference sequence). Trimming took off 4 bases at V and 2 bases at J, with 15 bases between the two ends. For the CDR3, the DNA is TGTGCCAGCAGCTCGGAGGCATCGGAAGCCTACGAGCAGTACTTC. Its translation is CASSSEASEAYEQYF. The variable domain in full, with the rest retrieved from reference TRBV7-9 and TRBJ2-7, is DTGVSQNPRHKITKRGQNVTFRCDPISEHNRLYWYRQTLGQGPEFLTYFQNEAQLEKSRLLSDRFSAERPKGSFSTLEIQRTEQGDSAMYLCASSSEASEAYEQYFGPGTRLTVT.

The CDR3: CASSSIPNTEAFF. DNA for the CDR3: TGTGCCAGCAGCTCCATTCCGAACACTGAAGCTTTCTTT. This sequence joins TRBV7-3 and TRBJ1-1; D gene ambiguous. V was trimmed by 4 bases and J by 1 base, leaving 7 bases between them. The CDR3 covers 13 residues. The germline V gene encodes CDR1 SGHTA and CDR2 FQGTGA.

The gene calls are TRBV5-1 and TRBJ1-2, with D tentatively TRBD1 (5 bases). Germline CDR1 and CDR2: SGHRS and YFSETQ. CDR3 size: 14 residues. V was pared by 5 bases and J by 0 bases, with 11 bases between. The CDR3 loop reads CASRLTTANYGYTF. In DNA, the CDR3 is TGCGCCAGCAGGCTTACGACAGCTAACTATGGCTACACCTTC.

This clone has a single count. The chain carries TRBV19 and TRBJ1-2; 7 bases agree with TRBD1. This CDR3 has 13 amino acids. With 6 bases clipped from V and 3 bases from J, the junction kept 4 bases outside the gene matches. Germline assignment: CDR1 LNHDA and CDR2 SQIVND (reference sequence). CDR3 nucleotides: TGTGCCAGTAGCCTCGACAGGGACTATGGCTACACCTTC. It encodes CASSLDRDYGYTF.

V usage is TRBV11-2 and J usage is TRBJ2-1; D is uncertain. Germline lookup yields CDR1 SGHAT and CDR2 FQNNGV. This CDR3 is built from 15 residues. With 5 bases removed from V and 0 bases from J, the gap between germline ends came to 11 bases. CDR3 loop: CASSLDLNSYNEQFF. The CDR3, as DNA: TGTGCCAGCAGCCTGGACCTCAACTCCTACAATGAGCAGTTCTTC.

The V call is TRBV6-4, the J call TRBJ1-4; TRBD1 agrees at 8 bases. Germline loops: CDR1 MRHNA, CDR2 SNTAGT. The CDR3 covers 17 residues. With V trimmed by 0 bases and J by 7 bases, 10 bases remained unmatched. In nucleotides, the CDR3 is TGTGCCAGCAGTGACTCGAAAGTCGGACAGGGTAGTGAAAAACTGTTTTTT. Translation gives CASSDSKVGQGSEKLFF.

The chain employs TRBV10-1 and TRBJ2-3; 10 nucleotides agree with TRBD2. Germline assignment: CDR1 WNHNN and CDR2 SYGVQD (reference sequence). Losses at the gene ends were 3 bases for V and 6 bases for J; bases not matched to a gene: 3. CDR3 length: 14 residues. The CDR3 spells CASSDSGGSDTQYF. The CDR3 nucleotides are TGCGCCAGCAGTGATAGCGGGGGGTCGGATACGCAGTATTTT.

The chain recombines TRBV5-6 with TRBJ1-2; D unclear. Germline lookup yields CDR1 SGHDT and CDR2 YYEEEE. This CDR3 is 13 amino acids long. Trimming took off 0 bases at V and 2 bases at J, with 5 bases between the two ends. CDR3 protein: CASSLAQNYGYTF. For the CDR3, the DNA is TGTGCCAGCAGCTTGGCCCAAAACTATGGCTACACCTTC.

The V gene is TRBV19, the J gene TRBJ1-6; D uncertain. V was pared by 2 bases and J by 8 bases, with 13 bases between. Germline lookup yields CDR1 LNHDA and CDR2 SQIVND (reference sequence). The CDR3 is made up of 15 amino acids. The CDR3 nucleotides read TGTGCCAGTAGTATAAGTGGGGTCGGGGATTCACCCCTCCACTTT. Its translation is CASSISGVGDSPLHF.

The CDR3 DNA reads TGTGCCAGCAGCTTGGGCCGGAATGAGCAGTTCTTC. Translating it yields CASSLGRNEQFF. The chain is built from TRBV5-4 and TRBJ2-1, with D hard to call. CDR3 size: 12 residues. V was clipped by 0 bases and J by 7 bases, with 5 bases between them. Germline lookup yields CDR1 SGHNT and CDR2 YYREEE (reference sequence).

This chain connects TRBV18 to TRBJ1-1; 10 nucleotides match TRBD1. Per germline, CDR1 KGHSH and CDR2 LQKENI. The CDR3 is 17 amino acids. V lost 1 base, J lost 4 bases, and 9 bases stayed unmatched. The CDR3 DNA reads TGTGCCAGCTCACCACGGACAGGGGGGGATTCGAGCACTGAAGCTTTCTTT. Translated: CASSPRTGGDSSTEAFF.